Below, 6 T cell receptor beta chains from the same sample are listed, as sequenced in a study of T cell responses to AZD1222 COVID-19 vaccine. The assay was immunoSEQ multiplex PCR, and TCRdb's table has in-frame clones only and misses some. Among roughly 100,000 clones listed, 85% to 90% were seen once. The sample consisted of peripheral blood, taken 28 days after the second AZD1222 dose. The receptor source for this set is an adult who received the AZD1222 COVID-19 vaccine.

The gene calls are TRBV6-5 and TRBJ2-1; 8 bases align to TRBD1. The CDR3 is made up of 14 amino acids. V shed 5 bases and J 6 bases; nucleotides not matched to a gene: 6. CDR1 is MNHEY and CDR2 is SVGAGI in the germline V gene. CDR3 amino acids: CASSPYGQGNEQFF. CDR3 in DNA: TGTGCCAGCAGTCCTTACGGACAGGGCAATGAGCAGTTCTTC.

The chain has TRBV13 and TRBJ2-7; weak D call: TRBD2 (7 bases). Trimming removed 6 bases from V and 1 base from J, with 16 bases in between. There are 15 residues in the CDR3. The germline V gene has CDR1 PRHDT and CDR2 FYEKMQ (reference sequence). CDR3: CASRGQGGGSYEQYF. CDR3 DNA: TGTGCCAGCAGAGGGCAAGGGGGAGGGTCCTACGAGCAGTACTTC.

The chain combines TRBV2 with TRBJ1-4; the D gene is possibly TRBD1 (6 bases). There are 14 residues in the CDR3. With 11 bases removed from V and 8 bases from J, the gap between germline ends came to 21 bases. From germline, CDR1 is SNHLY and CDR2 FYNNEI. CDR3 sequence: CAADSPGAREKLFF. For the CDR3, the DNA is TGTGCCGCCGATAGCCCAGGGGCGAGGGAAAAACTGTTTTTT.

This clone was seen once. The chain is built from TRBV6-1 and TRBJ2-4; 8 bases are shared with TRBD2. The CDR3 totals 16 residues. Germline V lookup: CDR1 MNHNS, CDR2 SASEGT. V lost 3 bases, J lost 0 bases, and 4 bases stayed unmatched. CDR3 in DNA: TGTGCCAGCAGTGACGGGGGGGCCTTAGCCAAAAACATTCAGTACTTC. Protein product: CASSDGGALAKNIQYF.

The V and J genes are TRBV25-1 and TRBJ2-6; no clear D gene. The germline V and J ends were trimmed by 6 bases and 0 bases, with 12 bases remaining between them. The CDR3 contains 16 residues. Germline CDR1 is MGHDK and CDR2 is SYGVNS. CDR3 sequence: CASRDILDSGANVLTF. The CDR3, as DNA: TGTGCCAGCAGAGATATCCTGGACTCTGGGGCCAACGTCCTGACTTTC.

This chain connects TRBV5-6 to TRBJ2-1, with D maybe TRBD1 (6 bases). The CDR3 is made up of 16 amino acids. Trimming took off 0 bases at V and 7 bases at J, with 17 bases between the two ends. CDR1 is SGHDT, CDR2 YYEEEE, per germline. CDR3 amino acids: CASSLATGSPLNEQFF. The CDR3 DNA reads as TGTGCCAGCAGCTTGGCCACAGGGAGCCCCCTAAATGAGCAGTTCTTC.